The next 25 T cell receptor beta chains were all read from a single sample in a study of T cell responses to AZD1222 COVID-19 vaccine. Sequencing was performed with immunoSEQ multiplex PCR; in TCRdb, only in-frame clones are kept and a portion is missing. The data show over 100,000 clones, approximately 91% seen once. Sequencing used peripheral blood, obtained 28 days after the second AZD1222 dose. The receptors shown here come from an adult who received the AZD1222 COVID-19 vaccine.

This chain joins TRBV15 and TRBJ1-6; D gene uncertain. This CDR3 has 14 residues. Germline CDR1 is LNHNV and CDR2 is YYDKDF (reference sequence). V shed 6 bases and J shed 5 bases, with 11 bases lying between them. The CDR3 spells CATRTPGDNSPLHF. The DNA for the CDR3 is TGTGCCACCAGAACTCCCGGTGATAATTCACCCCTCCACTTT. Drawing the rest from reference TRBV15 and TRBJ1-6, the complete variable domain is DAMVIQNPRYQVTQFGKPVTLSCSQTLNHNVMYWYQQKSSQAPKLLFHYYDKDFNNEADTPDNFQSRRPNTSFCFLDIRSPGLGDTAMYLCATRTPGDNSPLHFGNGTRLTVT.

The chain joins TRBV5-1 to TRBJ2-2; D remains unclear. The CDR3 extends over 15 amino acids. Germline V gene lookup returns CDR1 SGHRS and CDR2 YFSETQ. Between the trimmed V and J ends, which lost 4 bases and 0 bases, there was a span of 10 bases. The CDR3 nucleotides are TGCGCCAGCAGCCTGGACGGACCGAACACCGGGGAGCTGTTTTTT. As protein: CASSLDGPNTGELFF.

The rearrangement joins TRBV9 to TRBJ2-1; the match to TRBD2 covers 11 bases. The CDR3 consists of 16 residues. Trimming removed 3 bases from V and 4 bases from J; junction bases left unmatched: 6. Germline V lookup: CDR1 SGDLS, CDR2 YYNGEE. CDR3 in amino acids: CASSAYLAGGYNEQFF. In DNA form, the CDR3 reads TGTGCCAGCAGCGCTTACCTAGCGGGAGGTTACAATGAGCAGTTCTTC.

This clone was seen just once. The chain has TRBV6-5 and TRBJ2-1, with TRBD2 matching over 7 bases. Germline values: CDR1 MNHEY, CDR2 SVGAGI. V was clipped by 5 bases and J by 8 bases; unmatched bases: 9. The length of the CDR3 is 14 residues. CDR3 nucleotides: TGTGCCAGCAGTCCCTTCGGAGGGAGGGATGAGCAGTTCTTC. Translated: CASSPFGGRDEQFF.

This chain joins TRBV19 and TRBJ2-2, with 8 bases identical to TRBD1. CDR1 LNHDA and CDR2 SQIVND come from the germline V gene (reference sequence). This CDR3 has 16 residues. The V and J ends lost 7 bases and 7 bases, in that order; junction bases with no gene match: 14. CDR3 bases: TGTGCCAGTATCAGTCGTGGCAGGGGGCGTATCGGGGAGCTGTTTTTT. Protein sequence: CASISRGRGRIGELFF.

The gene calls are TRBV3-1 (or the pseudogene TRBV3-2) and TRBJ2-3, with D tentatively TRBD2 (5 bases). This CDR3 contains 19 residues. V gave up 3 bases and J gave up 0 bases, with 22 bases separating them. CDR1 LGHDT and CDR2 YNNKEL come from the germline V gene (reference sequence). The CDR3 sequence: CASSQVAAGARESTDTQYF. Here the CDR3 DNA reads TGTGCCAGCAGCCAGGTGGCGGCGGGCGCGAGGGAAAGCACAGATACGCAGTATTTT.

A remark on this clone: Distinct nucleotide sequences in the sample also encode this CDR3. DNA of the CDR3: TGTGCCAGCAGGACAGGGCAGGGCTATGGCTACACCTTC. Amino acid sequence: CASRTGQGYGYTF. V is TRBV6-5 and J is TRBJ1-2; 7 bases match TRBD1. The CDR3 spans 13 residues. The ends lost 6 bases at V and 4 bases at J; junction bases unmatched: 5. Germline V gives CDR1 MNHEY, CDR2 SVGAGI.

The chain combines TRBV30 with TRBJ2-6, with a weak D call TRBD2 (6 bases). The germline V gene encodes CDR1 GTSNPN and CDR2 SVGIG (reference sequence). The germline V and J ends were trimmed by 0 bases and 2 bases, with 14 bases remaining between them. The CDR3 covers 17 residues. For the CDR3, the DNA is TGTGCCTGGAGTGTGATTATAGGGAGGACTGGGGCCAACGTCCTGACTTTC. Protein product: CAWSVIIGRTGANVLTF.

The chain carries TRBV10-3 and TRBJ2-7, with 8 bases lining up with TRBD2. The germline CDR1 and CDR2 sequences are ENHRY and SYGVKD. There are 14 residues in the CDR3. Germline trimming cut 5 bases from V and 1 base from J; bases unmatched to any gene: 4. In DNA, the CDR3 is TGTGCCATCAGTCAAATAGCGGGGTCCTACGAGCAGTACTTC. Its translation is CAISQIAGSYEQYF.

The gene calls are TRBV24-1 and TRBJ2-3; 9 bases align to TRBD1. The CDR3 covers 17 residues. J gave up 1 base and V 4 bases, and 8 bases lay outside the gene matches. Germline loops: CDR1 KGHDR, CDR2 SFDVKD. The CDR3 coding sequence is TGTGCCACCAGTGACCCCGCCAGGACAGGGGGCACAGATACGCAGTATTTT. It translates to CATSDPARTGGTDTQYF.

The genes are TRBV3-1 (or the pseudogene TRBV3-2) and TRBJ2-5, with 8 bases lining up with TRBD1. CDR3 length equals 14 residues. V lost 2 bases and J lost 5; bases outside the gene matches: 4. The germline gives CDR1 LGHDT, CDR2 YNNKEL (reference sequence). CDR3 loop: CASSQIRGLETQYF. The CDR3 DNA follows: TGTGCCAGCAGCCAAATCAGGGGGCTTGAGACCCAGTACTTC.

Concerning this clone itself: Other DNA sequences in this specimen translate into the identical CDR3. The chain uses TRBV6-1 and TRBJ1-6, with 7 positions matching TRBD1. V lost 1 base to trimming and J lost 10 bases; unmatched junction nucleotides: 4. Germline loops: CDR1 MNHNS, CDR2 SASEGT. The CDR3 has 14 residues. The CDR3 sequence: CASSEDRGGSPLHF. CDR3 nucleotide sequence: TGTGCCAGCAGTGAAGACAGGGGTGGGTCACCCCTCCACTTT.

In this sample, this clone turned up once. The chain joins TRBV5-1 to TRBJ2-7; 7 nucleotides agree with TRBD1. Per germline, CDR1 SGHRS and CDR2 YFSETQ. This CDR3 region has 14 residues. The V and J ends lost 1 base and 4 bases, in that order; junction bases with no gene match: 5. CDR3 region: CASSLSGDSYEQYF. CDR3 nucleotides: TGCGCCAGCAGCTTGTCAGGGGACAGTTACGAGCAGTACTTC.

The chain couples TRBV5-4 to TRBJ2-5, with 12 bases fitting TRBD2. CDR1 is SGHNT and CDR2 is YYREEE in the germline V gene (reference sequence). The V and J ends lost 3 bases and 1 base, in that order; junction bases with no gene match: 13. The CDR3 is 19 amino acids. The CDR3 loop reads CASSSSRTSGTRVQETQYF. DNA for the CDR3: TGTGCCAGCAGCTCCTCCAGGACTAGCGGGACAAGAGTCCAAGAGACCCAGTACTTC.

The CDR3 reads CASTEFAGQGRDEQYF. The CDR3 nucleotides are TGTGCCAGCACTGAATTTGCCGGACAGGGCAGGGACGAGCAGTACTTC. The V and J genes are TRBV13 and TRBJ2-7; 8 positions match TRBD1. The ends lost 7 bases at V and 5 bases at J; junction bases unmatched: 16. The CDR3 has 16 residues. Looked up from germline, CDR1 is PRHDT and CDR2 is FYEKMQ (reference sequence).

The chain uses TRBV5-1 and TRBJ1-5, with D unclear. CDR1 is SGHRS, CDR2 YFSETQ, per germline. V was clipped by 4 bases and J by 0 bases, with 11 bases between them. The CDR3 has 15 residues. CDR3 bases: TGCGCCAGCAGCCCGGCCGGTGATAGCAATCAGCCCCAGCATTTT. Its translation: CASSPAGDSNQPQHF.

V and J are TRBV7-3 and TRBJ1-4, with D unclear. CDR3 length: 13 residues. Germline-derived CDR1 and CDR2 are SGHTA and FQGTGA. V lost 5 bases to trimming and J lost 8 bases, with 12 bases between them. The CDR3 DNA follows: TGTGCCAGCAGCGCATTAATCTCGGAAAAACTGTTTTTT. Translating it yields CASSALISEKLFF. The full variable domain, rest sourced from reference TRBV7-3 and TRBJ1-4, is GAGVSQTPSNKVTEKGKYVELRCDPISGHTALYWYRQSLGQGPEFLIYFQGTGAADDSGLPNDRFFAVRPEGSVSTLKIQRTERGDSAVYLCASSALISEKLFFGSGTQLSVL.

V usage is TRBV7-2 and J usage is TRBJ2-4; D is unresolved. Germline V gene sequence: CDR1 SGHTA, CDR2 FQGNSA. The CDR3 contains 14 residues. The V end lost 5 bases, the J end lost 2 bases, and 10 bases lay between the germline ends. This CDR3 is CASSQILPKNIQYF. The CDR3 region has the DNA TGTGCCAGCAGCCAAATCCTACCCAAAAACATTCAGTACTTC.

The CDR3 bases are TGTGCCAGCAGCCCGAACAGCGGGGACTCCTACAATGAGCAGTTCTTC. It encodes CASSPNSGDSYNEQFF. The chain combines TRBV7-3 with TRBJ2-1; 7 positions agree with TRBD2. CDR3 length: 16 amino acids. Germline V lookup: CDR1 SGHTA, CDR2 FQGTGA. V trimming: 5 bases; J trimming: 0 bases; junction bases outside the gene matches: 7.

The sample holds one count of this clone. The chain recombines TRBV27 with TRBJ1-5; a weak D match, TRBD1 (5 bases). Trimming took off 6 bases at V and 8 bases at J, with 14 bases between the two ends. CDR1 is MNHEY, CDR2 SMNVEV, per germline (reference sequence). The CDR3 is 13 residues long. CDR3: CASRYRPQEPQHF. The CDR3 region has the DNA TGTGCCAGCAGATACAGGCCGCAAGAGCCCCAGCATTTT.

This rearrangement joins TRBV10-3 to TRBJ2-7, with TRBD2 matching over 7 bases. The trim removed 2 bases at V and 3 bases at J, leaving 1 base unmatched. The CDR3 totals 13 residues. CDR1 and CDR2 (germline): ENHRY, SYGVKD. The CDR3 spells CAISETGGYEQYF. CDR3 in DNA: TGTGCCATCAGTGAGACGGGAGGCTACGAGCAGTACTTC.

This sequence joins TRBV2 and TRBJ1-1; D is possibly TRBD1 (5 bases). The ends were cut back, 7 bases at V and 10 bases at J, with 25 bases in the middle. CDR1 and CDR2 (germline): SNHLY, FYNNEI. The CDR3 spans 15 residues. CDR3 loop: CASTKTAGQRVGAFF. CDR3 bases: TGTGCCAGCACTAAGACGGCAGGGCAGCGGGTGGGAGCTTTCTTT.

This clone was seen once. The gene calls are TRBV29-1 and TRBJ2-7; D uncertain. Germline assignment: CDR1 SQVTM and CDR2 ANQGSEA. The CDR3 runs to 12 residues. With 0 bases removed from V and 6 bases from J, the gap between germline ends came to 9 bases. The CDR3 loop reads CSVEDLPGEQYF. CDR3 bases: TGCAGCGTTGAAGATTTACCTGGCGAGCAGTACTTC.

The chain uses TRBV19 and TRBJ1-2, with a weak D call TRBD1 (6 bases). Trimming cost V 4 bases and J 1 base, with 16 bases left between them. The V gene's germline CDR1 is LNHDA and CDR2 SQIVND (reference sequence). The CDR3 totals 16 residues. CDR3 in amino acids: CASSKYRVGSNYGYTF. The CDR3, as DNA: TGTGCCAGTAGTAAATACAGGGTAGGGAGTAACTATGGCTACACCTTC.

This chain uses TRBV5-1 with TRBJ2-7; 9 bases map to TRBD1. Germline-derived CDR1 and CDR2 are SGHRS and YFSETQ. The V segment lost 3 bases and the J segment 1 base; nucleotides outside the gene matches: 2. The CDR3 length is 14 residues. This chain's CDR3 is CASSYGTGSYEQYF. DNA of the CDR3: TGCGCCAGCAGCTATGGGACAGGGTCCTACGAGCAGTACTTC.